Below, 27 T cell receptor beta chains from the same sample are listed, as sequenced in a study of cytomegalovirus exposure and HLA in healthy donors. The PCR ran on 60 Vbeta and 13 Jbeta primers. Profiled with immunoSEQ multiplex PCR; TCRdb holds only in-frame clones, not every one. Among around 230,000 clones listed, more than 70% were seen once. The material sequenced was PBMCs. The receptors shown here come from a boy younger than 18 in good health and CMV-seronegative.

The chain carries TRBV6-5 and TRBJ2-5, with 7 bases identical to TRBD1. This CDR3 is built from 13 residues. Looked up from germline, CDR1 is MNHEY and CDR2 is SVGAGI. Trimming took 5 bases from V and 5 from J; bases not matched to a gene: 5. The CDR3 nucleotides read TGTGCCAGCAGTGAGGGACAGTGGGAGACCCAGTACTTC. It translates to CASSEGQWETQYF.

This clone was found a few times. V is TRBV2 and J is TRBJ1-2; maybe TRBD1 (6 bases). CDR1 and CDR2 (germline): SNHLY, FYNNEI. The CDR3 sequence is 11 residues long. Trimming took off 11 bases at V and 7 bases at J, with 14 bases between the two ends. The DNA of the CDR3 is TGTGCCGGGGCCAGGGGCTCTGGCTACACCTTC. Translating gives CAGARGSGYTF.

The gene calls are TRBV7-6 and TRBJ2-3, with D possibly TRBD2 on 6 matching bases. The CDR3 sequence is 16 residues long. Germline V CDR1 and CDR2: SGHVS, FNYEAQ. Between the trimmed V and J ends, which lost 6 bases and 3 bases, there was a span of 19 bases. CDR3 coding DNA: TGTGCCAGCAGTCATGGTGTTGCGGGAATAACAGATACGCAGTATTTT. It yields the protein CASSHGVAGITDTQYF.

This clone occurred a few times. The DNA of the CDR3 is TGTGCCAGTAGCCGGGGCGGGAGATCCAACGGGGAGCTGTTTTTT. Translating it yields CASSRGGRSNGELFF. The chain uses TRBV27 and TRBJ2-2; 7 nucleotides align to TRBD2. CDR1 is MNHEY, CDR2 SMNVEV, per germline (reference sequence). J was trimmed by 7 bases and V by 9 bases; bases with no gene match: 14. The CDR3 has 15 residues.

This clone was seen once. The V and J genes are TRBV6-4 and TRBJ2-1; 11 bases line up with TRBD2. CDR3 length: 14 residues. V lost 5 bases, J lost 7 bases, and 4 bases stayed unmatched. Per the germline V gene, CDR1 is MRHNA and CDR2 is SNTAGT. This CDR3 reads CASSRLAGTNEQFF. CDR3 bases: TGTGCCAGCAGTAGACTAGCGGGGACTAATGAGCAGTTCTTC.

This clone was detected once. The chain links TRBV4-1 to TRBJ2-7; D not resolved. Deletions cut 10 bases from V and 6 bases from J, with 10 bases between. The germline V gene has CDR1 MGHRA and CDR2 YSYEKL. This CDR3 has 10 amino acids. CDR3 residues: CATTLGEQYF. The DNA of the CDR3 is TGCGCCACCACGCTAGGCGAGCAGTACTTC.

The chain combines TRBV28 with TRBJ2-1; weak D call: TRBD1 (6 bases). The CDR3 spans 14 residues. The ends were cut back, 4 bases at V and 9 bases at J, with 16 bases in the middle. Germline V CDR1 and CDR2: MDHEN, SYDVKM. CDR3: CASSSSDRSSEQFF. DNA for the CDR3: TGTGCCAGCAGTTCCTCTGACAGGTCAAGTGAGCAGTTCTTC.

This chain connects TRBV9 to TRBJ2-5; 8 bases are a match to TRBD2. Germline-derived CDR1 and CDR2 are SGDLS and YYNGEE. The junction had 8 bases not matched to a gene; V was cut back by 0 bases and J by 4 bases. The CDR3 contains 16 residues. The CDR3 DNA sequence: TGTGCCAGCAGCGTAGCAAGCGGGGGAGAAATAGAGACCCAGTACTTC. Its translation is CASSVASGGEIETQYF. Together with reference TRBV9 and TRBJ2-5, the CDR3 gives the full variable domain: DSGVTQTPKHLITATGQRVTLRCSPRSGDLSVYWYQQSLDQGLQFLIQYYNGEERAKGNILERFSAQQFPDLHSELNLSSLELGDSALYFCASSVASGGEIETQYFGPGTRLLVL.

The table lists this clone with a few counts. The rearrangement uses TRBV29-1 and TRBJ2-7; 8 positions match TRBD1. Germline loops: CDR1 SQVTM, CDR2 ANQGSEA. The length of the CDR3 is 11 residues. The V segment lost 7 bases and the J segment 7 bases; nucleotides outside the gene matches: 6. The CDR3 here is CSGQGLEEQYF. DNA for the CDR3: TGCAGCGGACAGGGGCTGGAAGAGCAGTACTTC.

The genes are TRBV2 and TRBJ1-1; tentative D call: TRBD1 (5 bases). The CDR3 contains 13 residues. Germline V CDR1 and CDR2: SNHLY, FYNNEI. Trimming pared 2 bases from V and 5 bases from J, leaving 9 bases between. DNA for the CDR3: TGTGCCAGCAGTGAACAGGGAGGGACTGAAGCTTTCTTT. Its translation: CASSEQGGTEAFF.

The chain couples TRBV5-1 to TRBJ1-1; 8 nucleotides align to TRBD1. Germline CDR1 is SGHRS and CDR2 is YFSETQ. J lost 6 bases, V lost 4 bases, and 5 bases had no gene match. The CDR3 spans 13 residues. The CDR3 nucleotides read TGCGCCAGCAGCCCCAGGGGGCGCCCTGAAGCTTTCTTT. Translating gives CASSPRGRPEAFF.

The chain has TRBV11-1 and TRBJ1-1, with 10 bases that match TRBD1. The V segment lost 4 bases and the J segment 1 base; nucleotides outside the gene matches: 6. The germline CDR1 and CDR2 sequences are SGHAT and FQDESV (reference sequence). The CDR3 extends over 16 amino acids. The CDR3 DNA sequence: TGTGCCAGCAGCTCAATGGGACAGGGGCAGAACACTGAAGCTTTCTTT. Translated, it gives CASSSMGQGQNTEAFF.

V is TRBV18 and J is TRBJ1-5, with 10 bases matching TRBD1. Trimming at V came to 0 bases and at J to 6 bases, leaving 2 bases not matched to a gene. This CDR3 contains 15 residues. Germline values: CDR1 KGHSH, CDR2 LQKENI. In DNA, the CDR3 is TGTGCCAGCTCACCACCGGGACAGGGGACTCAGCCCCAGCATTTT. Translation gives CASSPPGQGTQPQHF. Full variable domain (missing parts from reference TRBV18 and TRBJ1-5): NAGVMQNPRHLVRRRGQEARLRCSPMKGHSHVYWYRQLPEEGLKFMVYLQKENIIDESGMPKERFSAEFPKEGPSILRIQQVVRGDSAAYFCASSPPGQGTQPQHFGDGTRLSIL.

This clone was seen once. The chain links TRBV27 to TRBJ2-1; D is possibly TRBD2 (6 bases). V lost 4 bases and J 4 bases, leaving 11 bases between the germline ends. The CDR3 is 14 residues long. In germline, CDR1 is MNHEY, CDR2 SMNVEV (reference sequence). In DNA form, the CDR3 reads TGTGCCAGCAGTTCGGGCGGGAAGTACAATGAGCAGTTCTTC. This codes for CASSSGGKYNEQFF.

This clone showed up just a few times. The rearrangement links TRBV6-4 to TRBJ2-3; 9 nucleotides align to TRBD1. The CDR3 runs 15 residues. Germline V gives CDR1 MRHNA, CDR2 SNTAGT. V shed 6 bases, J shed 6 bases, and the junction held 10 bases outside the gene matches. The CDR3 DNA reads TGTGCCAGCAGCAGACGGGACAGGGTTTTGGATACGCAGTATTTT. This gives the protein CASSRRDRVLDTQYF.

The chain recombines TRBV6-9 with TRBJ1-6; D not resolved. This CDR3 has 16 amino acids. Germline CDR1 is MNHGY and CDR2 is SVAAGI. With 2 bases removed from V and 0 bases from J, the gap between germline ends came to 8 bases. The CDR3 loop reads CASSYGTPSYNSPLHF. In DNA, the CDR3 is TGTGCCAGCAGTTATGGCACCCCCTCCTATAATTCACCCCTCCACTTT.

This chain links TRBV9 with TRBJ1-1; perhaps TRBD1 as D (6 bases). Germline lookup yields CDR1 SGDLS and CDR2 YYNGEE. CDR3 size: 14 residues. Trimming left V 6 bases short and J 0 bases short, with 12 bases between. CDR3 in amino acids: CASTEGHLNTEAFF. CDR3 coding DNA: TGTGCCAGCACCGAGGGACATTTGAACACTGAAGCTTTCTTT.

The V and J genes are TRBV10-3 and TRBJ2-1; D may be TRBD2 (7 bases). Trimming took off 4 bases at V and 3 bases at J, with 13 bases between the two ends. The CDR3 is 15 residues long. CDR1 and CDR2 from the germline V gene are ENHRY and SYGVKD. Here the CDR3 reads CAISAAGANYNEQFF. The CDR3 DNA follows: TGTGCCATCAGTGCGGCGGGGGCCAACTACAATGAGCAGTTCTTC.

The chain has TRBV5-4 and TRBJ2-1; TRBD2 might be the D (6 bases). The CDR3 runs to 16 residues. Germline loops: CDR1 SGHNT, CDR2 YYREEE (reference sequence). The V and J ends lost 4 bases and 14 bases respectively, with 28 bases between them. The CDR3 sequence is CASSRPTSFYGNPEFF. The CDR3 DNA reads TGTGCCAGCAGCCGACCCACTAGCTTTTACGGAAATCCGGAGTTCTTC.

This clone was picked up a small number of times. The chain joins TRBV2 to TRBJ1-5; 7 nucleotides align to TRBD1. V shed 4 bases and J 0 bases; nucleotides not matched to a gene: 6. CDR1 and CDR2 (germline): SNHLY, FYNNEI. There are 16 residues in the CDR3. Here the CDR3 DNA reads TGTGCCAGCAGTGTTGGGACAGCCTATAGCAATCAGCCCCAGCATTTT. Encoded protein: CASSVGTAYSNQPQHF.

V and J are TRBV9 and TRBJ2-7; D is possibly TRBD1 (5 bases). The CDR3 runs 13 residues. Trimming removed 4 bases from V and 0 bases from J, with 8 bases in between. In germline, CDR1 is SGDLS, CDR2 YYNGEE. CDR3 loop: CASSRQSSYEQYF. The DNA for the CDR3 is TGTGCCAGCAGCCGACAGAGCTCCTACGAGCAGTACTTC. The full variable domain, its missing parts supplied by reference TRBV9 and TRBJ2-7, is DSGVTQTPKHLITATGQRVTLRCSPRSGDLSVYWYQQSLDQGLQFLIQYYNGEERAKGNILERFSAQQFPDLHSELNLSSLELGDSALYFCASSRQSSYEQYFGPGTRLTVT.

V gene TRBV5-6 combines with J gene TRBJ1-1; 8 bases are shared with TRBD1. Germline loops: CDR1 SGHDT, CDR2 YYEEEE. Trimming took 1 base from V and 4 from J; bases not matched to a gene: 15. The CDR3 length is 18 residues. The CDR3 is CASSLIDRGGPGGTEAFF. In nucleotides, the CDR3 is TGTGCCAGCAGCTTGATAGACAGGGGAGGGCCTGGTGGCACTGAAGCTTTCTTT.

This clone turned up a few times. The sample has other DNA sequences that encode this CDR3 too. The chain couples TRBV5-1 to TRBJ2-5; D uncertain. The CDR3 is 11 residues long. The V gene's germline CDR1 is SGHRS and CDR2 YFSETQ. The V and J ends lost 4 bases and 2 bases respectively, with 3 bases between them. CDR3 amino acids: CASSLQETQYF. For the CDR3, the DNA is TGCGCCAGCAGCCTGCAAGAGACCCAGTACTTC.

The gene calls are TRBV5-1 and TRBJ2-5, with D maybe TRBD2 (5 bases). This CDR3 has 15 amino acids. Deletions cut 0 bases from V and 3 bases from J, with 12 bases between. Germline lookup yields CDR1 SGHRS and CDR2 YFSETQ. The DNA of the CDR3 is TGCGCCAGCAGCTTGGAAAGACTAAACAAAGAGACCCAGTACTTC. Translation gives CASSLERLNKETQYF.

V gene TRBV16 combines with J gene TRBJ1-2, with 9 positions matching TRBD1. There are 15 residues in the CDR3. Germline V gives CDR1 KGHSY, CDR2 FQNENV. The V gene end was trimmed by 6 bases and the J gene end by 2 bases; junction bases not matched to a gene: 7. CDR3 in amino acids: CASRQRQGVNYGYTF. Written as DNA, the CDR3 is TGTGCCAGCAGACAAAGACAGGGGGTCAACTATGGCTACACCTTC.

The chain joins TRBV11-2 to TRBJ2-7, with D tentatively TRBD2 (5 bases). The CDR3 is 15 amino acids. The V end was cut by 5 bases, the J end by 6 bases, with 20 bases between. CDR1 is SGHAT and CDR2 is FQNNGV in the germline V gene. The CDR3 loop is CASSPPWGAPAEQYF. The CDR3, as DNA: TGTGCCAGCAGCCCCCCCTGGGGAGCACCCGCCGAGCAGTACTTC.

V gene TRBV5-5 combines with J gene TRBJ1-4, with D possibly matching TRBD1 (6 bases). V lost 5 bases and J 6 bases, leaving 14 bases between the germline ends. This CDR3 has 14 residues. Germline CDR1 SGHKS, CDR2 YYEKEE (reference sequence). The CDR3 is CASSSRGGHEKLFF. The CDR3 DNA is TGTGCCAGCAGTAGTCGTGGGGGCCATGAAAAACTGTTTTTT.